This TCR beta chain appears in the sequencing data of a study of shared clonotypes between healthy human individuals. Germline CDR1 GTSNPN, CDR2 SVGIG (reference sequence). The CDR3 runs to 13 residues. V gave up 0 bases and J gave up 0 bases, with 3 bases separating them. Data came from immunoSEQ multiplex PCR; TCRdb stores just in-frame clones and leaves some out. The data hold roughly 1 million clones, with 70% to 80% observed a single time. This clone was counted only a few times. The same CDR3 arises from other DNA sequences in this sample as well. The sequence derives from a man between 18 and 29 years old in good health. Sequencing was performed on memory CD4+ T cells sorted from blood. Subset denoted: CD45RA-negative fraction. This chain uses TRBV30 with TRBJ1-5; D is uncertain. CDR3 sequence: CAWSVDSNQPQHF. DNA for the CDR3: TGTGCCTGGAGTGTAGATAGCAATCAGCCCCAGCATTTT.